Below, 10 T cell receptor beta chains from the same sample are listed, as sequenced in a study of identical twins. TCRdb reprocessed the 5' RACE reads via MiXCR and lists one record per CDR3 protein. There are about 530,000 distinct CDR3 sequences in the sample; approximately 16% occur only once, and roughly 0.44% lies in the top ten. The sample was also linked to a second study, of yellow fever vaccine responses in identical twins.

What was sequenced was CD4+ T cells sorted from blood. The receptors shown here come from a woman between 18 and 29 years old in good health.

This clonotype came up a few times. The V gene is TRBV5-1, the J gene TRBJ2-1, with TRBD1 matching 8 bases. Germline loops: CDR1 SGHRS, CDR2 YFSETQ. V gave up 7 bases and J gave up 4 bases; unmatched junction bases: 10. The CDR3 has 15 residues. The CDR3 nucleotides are TGCGCCAGCCGTTTAGGGACAGGCCTTTACAATGAGCAGTTCTTC. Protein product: CASRLGTGLYNEQFF.

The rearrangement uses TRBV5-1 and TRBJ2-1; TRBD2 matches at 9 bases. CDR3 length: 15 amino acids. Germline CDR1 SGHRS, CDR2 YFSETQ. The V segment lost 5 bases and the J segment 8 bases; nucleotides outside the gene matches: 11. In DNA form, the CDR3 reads TGCGCCAGCAGTTCGGGCGGGAGGGCCCGCGATGAGCAGTTCTTC. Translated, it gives CASSSGGRARDEQFF.

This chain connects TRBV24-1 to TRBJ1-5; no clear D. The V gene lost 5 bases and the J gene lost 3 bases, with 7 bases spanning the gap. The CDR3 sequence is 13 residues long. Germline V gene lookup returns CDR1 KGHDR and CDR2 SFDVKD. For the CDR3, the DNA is TGTGCCACCAGTGTAGGGCACAATCAGCCCCAGCATTTT. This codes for CATSVGHNQPQHF.

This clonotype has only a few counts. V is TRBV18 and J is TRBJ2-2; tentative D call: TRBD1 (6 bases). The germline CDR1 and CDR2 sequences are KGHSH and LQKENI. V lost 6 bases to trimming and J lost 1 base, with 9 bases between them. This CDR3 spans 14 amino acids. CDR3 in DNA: TGTGCCAGCTCGCAGGGACAGAACACCGGGGAGCTGTTTTTT. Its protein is CASSQGQNTGELFF. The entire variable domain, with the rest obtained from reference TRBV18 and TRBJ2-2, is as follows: NAGVMQNPRHLVRRRGQEARLRCSPMKGHSHVYWYRQLPEEGLKFMVYLQKENIIDESGMPKERFSAEFPKEGPSILRIQQVVRGDSAAYFCASSQGQNTGELFFGEGSRLTVL.

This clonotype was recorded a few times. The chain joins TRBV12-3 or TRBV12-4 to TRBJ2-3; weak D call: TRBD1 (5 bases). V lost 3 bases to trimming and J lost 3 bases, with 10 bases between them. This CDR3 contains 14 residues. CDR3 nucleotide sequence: TGTGCCAGCAGTTTTGGGGCGAGGACAGATACGCAGTATTTT. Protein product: CASSFGARTDTQYF.

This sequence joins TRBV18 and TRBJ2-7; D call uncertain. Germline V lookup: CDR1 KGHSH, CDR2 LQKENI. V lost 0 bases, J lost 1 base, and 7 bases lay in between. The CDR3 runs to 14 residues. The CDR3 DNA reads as TGTGCCAGCTCACCACCGGCTCAGTCCTACGAGCAGTACTTC. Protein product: CASSPPAQSYEQYF.

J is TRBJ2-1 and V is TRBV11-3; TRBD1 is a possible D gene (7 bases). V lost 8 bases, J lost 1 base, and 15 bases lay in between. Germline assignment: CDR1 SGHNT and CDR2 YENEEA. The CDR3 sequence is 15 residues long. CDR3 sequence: CASGKTGTSYNEQFF. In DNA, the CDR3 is TGTGCCAGCGGGAAGACAGGGACTTCCTACAATGAGCAGTTCTTC.

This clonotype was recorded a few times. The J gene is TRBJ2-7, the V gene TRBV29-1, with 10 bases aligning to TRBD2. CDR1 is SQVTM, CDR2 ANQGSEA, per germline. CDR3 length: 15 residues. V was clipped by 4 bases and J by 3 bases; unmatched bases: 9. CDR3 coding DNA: TGCAGCGTTGGGCCTAGCGGGAGCGTCTTCTACGAGCAGTACTTC. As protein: CSVGPSGSVFYEQYF.

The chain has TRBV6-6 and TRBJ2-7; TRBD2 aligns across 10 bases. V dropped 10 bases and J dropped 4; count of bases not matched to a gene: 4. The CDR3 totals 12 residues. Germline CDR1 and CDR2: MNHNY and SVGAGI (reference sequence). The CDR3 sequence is CATRTSGYEQYF. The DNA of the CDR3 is TGTGCCACCCGGACTAGCGGATACGAGCAGTACTTC.

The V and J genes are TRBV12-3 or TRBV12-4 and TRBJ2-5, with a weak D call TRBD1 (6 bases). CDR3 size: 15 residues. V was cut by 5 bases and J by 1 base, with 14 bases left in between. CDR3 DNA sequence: TGTGCCAGCAGTCGACAGGTTCGGGGCCAAGAGACCCAGTACTTC. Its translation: CASSRQVRGQETQYF.